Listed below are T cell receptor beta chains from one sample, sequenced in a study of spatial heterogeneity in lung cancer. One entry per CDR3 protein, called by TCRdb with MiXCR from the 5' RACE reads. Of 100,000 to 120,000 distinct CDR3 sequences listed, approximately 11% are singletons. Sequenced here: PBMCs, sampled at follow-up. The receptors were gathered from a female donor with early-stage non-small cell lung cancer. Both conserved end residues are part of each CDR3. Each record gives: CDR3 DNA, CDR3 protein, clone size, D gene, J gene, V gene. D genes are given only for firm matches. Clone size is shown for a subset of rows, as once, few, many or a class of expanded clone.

CDR3 DNA: TGTGCCATCAGTGAGGGGACTAGCGTCGAGACCCAGTACTTC
CDR3 protein: CAISEGTSVETQYF
clone size: many
D gene: TRBD2
J gene: TRBJ2-5
V gene: TRBV10-3

CDR3 DNA: TGTGCCAGCAGCTTAGCGCGGGGGCCCGATCAGCCCCAGCATTTT
CDR3 protein: CASSLARGPDQPQHF
clone size: few
D gene: -
J gene: TRBJ1-5
V gene: TRBV7-2

CDR3 DNA: TGTGCCATCAGTGAGTCTATCGGCTGGGAGCAGTTCTTC
CDR3 protein: CAISESIGWEQFF
clone size: few
D gene: -
J gene: TRBJ2-1
V gene: TRBV10-3

CDR3 DNA: TGTGCCAGCGGACGGAGGGGCGGGAGCGGGGAGCTGTTTTTT
CDR3 protein: CASGRRGGSGELFF
clone size: -
D gene: TRBD2
J gene: TRBJ2-2
V gene: TRBV3-1

CDR3 DNA: TGCAGTGCTAGAGAATCCCTCGGAGGCTACGAGCAGTACTTC
CDR3 protein: CSARESLGGYEQYF
clone size: -
D gene: -
J gene: TRBJ2-7
V gene: TRBV20-1

CDR3 DNA: TGTGCCAGCAGCAAAAAAGGGACACCGGGAAACACCATATATTTT
CDR3 protein: CASSKKGTPGNTIYF
clone size: few
D gene: -
J gene: TRBJ1-3
V gene: TRBV12-3/TRBV12-4

CDR3 DNA: TGTGCCAGCAGCTTCGGGGGTCGGGCCTACGAGCAGTACTTC
CDR3 protein: CASSFGGRAYEQYF
clone size: few
D gene: -
J gene: TRBJ2-7
V gene: TRBV11-2

CDR3 DNA: TGTGCCAGCATAGGCCGACAGGGGCGGACAGATAGCAATCAGCCCCAGCATTTT
CDR3 protein: CASIGRQGRTDSNQPQHF
clone size: -
D gene: TRBD1
J gene: TRBJ1-5
V gene: TRBV6-2/TRBV6-3

CDR3 DNA: TGTGCCAGCAGCCCACGAGGGGCAGGGGTCCATCAGCCCCAGCATTTT
CDR3 protein: CASSPRGAGVHQPQHF
clone size: many
D gene: -
J gene: TRBJ1-5
V gene: TRBV6-2/TRBV6-3

CDR3 DNA: TGCAGTGCTAGAATCCCCGGTCGTACATTGGGGGATGAGCAGTTCTTC
CDR3 protein: CSARIPGRTLGDEQFF
clone size: -
D gene: -
J gene: TRBJ2-1
V gene: TRBV20-1

CDR3 DNA: TGCAGTGCCCGACTAGCGGGGACGAACACCGGGGAGCTGTTTTTT
CDR3 protein: CSARLAGTNTGELFF
clone size: few
D gene: TRBD2
J gene: TRBJ2-2
V gene: TRBV20-1

CDR3 DNA: TGTGCCAGCAGAGGGGGACTAGCGGGATGGAACATTCAGTACTTC
CDR3 protein: CASRGGLAGWNIQYF
clone size: few
D gene: TRBD2
J gene: TRBJ2-4
V gene: TRBV12-3/TRBV12-4

CDR3 DNA: TGTGCCAGCAGTCGCAGGGACGGGGAGCTGTTTTTT
CDR3 protein: CASSRRDGELFF
clone size: few
D gene: -
J gene: TRBJ2-2
V gene: TRBV9

CDR3 DNA: TGCGCCAGCAGCCCAGGTCATAGCAATCAGCCCCAGCATTTT
CDR3 protein: CASSPGHSNQPQHF
clone size: few
D gene: -
J gene: TRBJ1-5
V gene: TRBV5-1

CDR3 DNA: TGTGCCAGCAGATCGATAGGTCCAGCGGGAGGAGATACGCAGTATTTT
CDR3 protein: CASRSIGPAGGDTQYF
clone size: few
D gene: TRBD2
J gene: TRBJ2-3
V gene: TRBV6-1

CDR3 DNA: TGTGCCAGTATTTCCGGGAGGATTTCGAACACCGGGGAGCTGTTTTTT
CDR3 protein: CASISGRISNTGELFF
clone size: -
D gene: TRBD2
J gene: TRBJ2-2
V gene: TRBV19

CDR3 DNA: TGTGCCAGCAGCAAAGGCAGACACGCGAGAAACACCATATATTTT
CDR3 protein: CASSKGRHARNTIYF
clone size: few
D gene: -
J gene: TRBJ1-3
V gene: TRBV21-1

CDR3 DNA: TGTGCCAGCTCACCCGCTAATAGCAATCAGCCCCAGCATTTT
CDR3 protein: CASSPANSNQPQHF
clone size: -
D gene: -
J gene: TRBJ1-5
V gene: TRBV18

CDR3 DNA: TGTGCCAGCAGCGCGACAGGAGCTACCTATGGCTACACCTTC
CDR3 protein: CASSATGATYGYTF
clone size: many
D gene: -
J gene: TRBJ1-2
V gene: TRBV9

CDR3 DNA: TGTGCCAGCAGCGTAGGTACAGGGACCTCCTACAATGAGCAGTTCTTC
CDR3 protein: CASSVGTGTSYNEQFF
clone size: many
D gene: -
J gene: TRBJ2-1
V gene: TRBV9

CDR3 DNA: TGCAGTGCCAGGGGACAGGTTGGGACCTATGGCTACACCTTC
CDR3 protein: CSARGQVGTYGYTF
clone size: -
D gene: TRBD1
J gene: TRBJ1-2
V gene: TRBV20-1

CDR3 DNA: TGTGCCAGCAGTTGGACAGGTAGAAACTATGGCTACACCTTC
CDR3 protein: CASSWTGRNYGYTF
clone size: few
D gene: TRBD1
J gene: TRBJ1-2
V gene: TRBV27

CDR3 DNA: TGTGCCACCAGCAGAGTACCAGGGACCAACACCGGGGAGCTGTTTTTT
CDR3 protein: CATSRVPGTNTGELFF
clone size: -
D gene: -
J gene: TRBJ2-2
V gene: TRBV15

CDR3 DNA: TGTGCCAGCAGCTTAGGATTAGGGCCATCAGATACGCAGTATTTT
CDR3 protein: CASSLGLGPSDTQYF
clone size: -
D gene: -
J gene: TRBJ2-3
V gene: TRBV11-2

CDR3 DNA: TGCAGCCCCGGGGGGGGGTACAATGAGCAGTTCTTC
CDR3 protein: CSPGGGYNEQFF
clone size: many
D gene: TRBD2
J gene: TRBJ2-1
V gene: TRBV29-1

CDR3 DNA: TGTGCCAGCAGTGGAACAGGGGATGGCTACACCTTC
CDR3 protein: CASSGTGDGYTF
clone size: -
D gene: TRBD1
J gene: TRBJ1-2
V gene: TRBV28

CDR3 DNA: TGTGCCAGCAGTTACCCAGGACAGGGGGCCTTTGAAGCTTTCTTT
CDR3 protein: CASSYPGQGAFEAFF
clone size: -
D gene: TRBD1
J gene: TRBJ1-1
V gene: TRBV6-2/TRBV6-3

CDR3 DNA: TGTGCCAGCAGCTGGAAGGGGGGACTTGGGGCCAACGTCCTGACTTTC
CDR3 protein: CASSWKGGLGANVLTF
clone size: few
D gene: -
J gene: TRBJ2-6
V gene: TRBV7-8

CDR3 DNA: TGTGCCAGCAACAGACTAGCGGGAGTGGGGACAGATACGCAGTATTTT
CDR3 protein: CASNRLAGVGTDTQYF
clone size: few
D gene: TRBD2
J gene: TRBJ2-3
V gene: TRBV7-9

CDR3 DNA: TGTGCCAGCAGGCAAAACTACGAGCAGTACTTC
CDR3 protein: CASRQNYEQYF
clone size: -
D gene: -
J gene: TRBJ2-7
V gene: TRBV3-1

CDR3 DNA: TGTGCCAGCGAGGGACAGGGACGGACCGGGGAGCTGTTTTTT
CDR3 protein: CASEGQGRTGELFF
clone size: many
D gene: TRBD1
J gene: TRBJ2-2
V gene: TRBV24-1

CDR3 DNA: TGTGCCAGTAACAGCCGGGACCCTGCCAATCAGCCCCAGCATTTT
CDR3 protein: CASNSRDPANQPQHF
clone size: few
D gene: -
J gene: TRBJ1-5
V gene: TRBV19

CDR3 DNA: TGTGCCAGCAGCCAAGTAACAGGCCGCAGAGATACGCAGTATTTT
CDR3 protein: CASSQVTGRRDTQYF
clone size: many
D gene: -
J gene: TRBJ2-3
V gene: TRBV14

CDR3 DNA: TGTGCCAGCAGACTGAGGACAGGGATAGATACGCAGTATTTT
CDR3 protein: CASRLRTGIDTQYF
clone size: -
D gene: TRBD1
J gene: TRBJ2-3
V gene: TRBV6-5

CDR3 DNA: TGTGCCAGCAGCGGAGGGACTAGTGTCGCCTACGAGCAGTACTTC
CDR3 protein: CASSGGTSVAYEQYF
clone size: many
D gene: TRBD2
J gene: TRBJ2-7
V gene: TRBV28